The T cell receptor (beta chain) described here comes from a study of blood T cell repertoires in COVID-19. The CDR3 runs to 15 residues. Germline V lookup: CDR1 SGDLS, CDR2 YYNGEE. V shed 4 bases and J shed 9 bases, with 17 bases lying between them. A single count supports this clone. Using immunoSEQ multiplex PCR, the repertoire was profiled, and TCRdb retains in-frame clones only, with some absent. In the table there are 200,000 or so clones, under 90% of which are singletons. This clonotype originated in a person aged 70 to 85 with COVID-19, enrolled during active disease. The sequencing sample was made of peripheral blood. The rearrangement uses TRBV9 and TRBJ1-6, with a weak D call TRBD1 (5 bases). Here the CDR3 reads CASSTSTDPPSPLHF. In nucleotides, the CDR3 is TGTGCCAGCAGCACTTCGACAGATCCTCCTTCACCCCTCCACTTT.